Below are 23 T cell receptor beta chains sequenced from a single sample in a study of CD8 T cells in Susac syndrome. The RNA, 0.5 to 1 ug, was put through reverse transcription using random hexamers. TCRdb ran MiXCR on the immunoSEQ multiplex PCR reads and lists one entry per CDR3 protein. The table shows 100,000 to 150,000 distinct CDR3 sequences, with approximately 79% occurring only once. The sequencing input was CD8+ T cells from PBMCs. These receptors originate from a human donor with multiple sclerosis.

The rearrangement uses TRBV12-3 or TRBV12-4 and TRBJ2-3, with 11 bases that match TRBD2. V gave up 5 bases and J gave up 6 bases; unmatched junction bases: 10. CDR3 length: 16 amino acids. The chain's CDR3 is CASSPYSGGAFDTQYF. In nucleotides, the CDR3 is TGTGCCAGCAGTCCCTATAGCGGGGGGGCTTTTGATACGCAGTATTTT.

The chain links TRBV10-3 to TRBJ1-5, with D uncertain. V was trimmed by 0 bases and J by 7 bases, leaving 7 bases between them. The V gene's germline CDR1 is ENHRY and CDR2 SYGVKD. The CDR3 covers 13 residues. CDR3 region: CAISESEGQPQHF. In nucleotides, the CDR3 is TGTGCCATCAGTGAGTCTGAAGGACAGCCCCAGCATTTT.

The chain couples TRBV5-1 to TRBJ2-3, with D unresolved. Between the trimmed V and J ends, which lost 0 bases and 0 bases, there was a span of 14 bases. Germline CDR1 SGHRS, CDR2 YFSETQ. This CDR3 contains 17 residues. The CDR3 reads CASSLAENRFSTDTQYF. The CDR3 bases are TGCGCCAGCAGCTTGGCCGAAAATAGGTTTAGCACAGATACGCAGTATTTT.

V gene TRBV6-1 combines with J gene TRBJ2-3; possibly TRBD1 or TRBD2 for D (6 bases each). Deletions cut 0 bases from V and 5 bases from J, with 15 bases between. CDR3 length equals 16 residues. Germline V gene lookup returns CDR1 MNHNS and CDR2 SASEGT. The CDR3 DNA is TGTGCCAGCAGTGAAGCGCCGCCAGGGGAGGAAGATACGCAGTATTTT. Protein: CASSEAPPGEEDTQYF.

The rearrangement joins TRBV24-1 to TRBJ1-2; D ambiguous. The CDR3 sequence is 16 residues long. CDR1 KGHDR and CDR2 SFDVKD come from the germline V gene. Between the trimmed V and J ends, which lost 5 bases and 3 bases, there was a span of 18 bases. This chain's CDR3 is CATSGPREGGDYGYTF. The CDR3 coding sequence is TGTGCCACCAGTGGCCCACGGGAGGGAGGTGACTATGGCTACACCTTC.

The V call is TRBV12-3 or TRBV12-4, the J call TRBJ2-1, with 9 positions matching TRBD2. With V trimmed by 10 bases and J by 8 bases, 6 bases remained unmatched. This CDR3 comprises 12 residues. The CDR3 loop is CATGTSFDEQFF. CDR3 DNA sequence: TGTGCCACCGGGACTAGCTTCGATGAGCAGTTCTTC.

The chain couples TRBV25-1 to TRBJ1-4; unclear D gene. Trimming removed 4 bases from V and 8 bases from J, with 14 bases in between. The CDR3 sequence is 14 residues long. Germline V gives CDR1 MGHDK, CDR2 SYGVNS. CDR3: CASSGKEPSEKLFF. CDR3 nucleotide sequence: TGTGCCAGCAGTGGAAAGGAGCCCAGCGAAAAACTGTTTTTT.

The CDR3 reads CASSPRGGWGTGPSTDTQYF. DNA of the CDR3: TGTGCCAGCAGCCCCCGTGGTGGGTGGGGGACAGGTCCTAGCACAGATACGCAGTATTTT. The genes are TRBV11-2 and TRBJ2-3; 8 bases align to TRBD1. The CDR3 runs to 20 residues. Germline assignment: CDR1 SGHAT and CDR2 FQNNGV. The V and J ends lost 5 bases and 0 bases, in that order; junction bases with no gene match: 19.

This clonotype was observed a few times. This chain connects TRBV19 to TRBJ2-1; 11 bases agree with TRBD1. The V and J ends lost 8 bases and 7 bases, in that order; junction bases with no gene match: 4. The CDR3 runs to 13 residues. CDR1 and CDR2 from the germline V gene are LNHDA and SQIVND (reference sequence). The CDR3 DNA sequence: TGTGCCAGTGGACAGGGGGCGAAAAATGAGCAGTTCTTC. Encoded protein: CASGQGAKNEQFF. The variable domain in full, completed from reference TRBV19 and TRBJ2-1, reads DGGITQSPKYLFRKEGQNVTLSCEQNLNHDAMYWYRQDPGQGLRLIYYSQIVNDFQKGDIAEGYSVSREKKESFPLTVTSAQKNPTAFYLCASGQGAKNEQFFGPGTRLTVL.

This clonotype was seen a single time. The V call is TRBV6-2 or TRBV6-3, the J call TRBJ2-1, with 16 nucleotides matching TRBD2. This CDR3 has 21 residues. The junction had 10 bases not matched to a gene; V was cut back by 0 bases and J by 2 bases. Germline lookup yields CDR1 MNHEY and CDR2 SVGEGT. The CDR3 bases are TGTGCCAGCAGTTACTCACGCAACGGGACTAGCGGGAGGGCCGCCTACAATGAGCAGTTCTTC. Its protein is CASSYSRNGTSGRAAYNEQFF.

The gene calls are TRBV7-8 and TRBJ2-1, with a weak D call TRBD2 (5 bases). V was trimmed by 8 bases and J by 8 bases, leaving 22 bases between them. The germline V gene encodes CDR1 SGHVS and CDR2 FQNEAQ. This CDR3 is built from 15 residues. The CDR3 here is CASGETGSGRDEQFF. The CDR3 DNA reads as TGTGCCAGCGGGGAAACGGGAAGTGGTCGCGATGAGCAGTTCTTC.

This clonotype was seen a single time. The rearrangement links TRBV9 to TRBJ2-3; D might be TRBD2 (5 bases). CDR1 is SGDLS and CDR2 is YYNGEE in the germline V gene. V dropped 0 bases and J dropped 4 bases, with 9 bases sitting between them. CDR3 size: 14 residues. The CDR3 DNA reads as TGTGCCAGCAGCGTAGTCCTAGCCCCAGATACGCAGTATTTT. This gives the protein CASSVVLAPDTQYF.

J is TRBJ2-1 and V is TRBV11-1; 7 bases map to TRBD2. The CDR3 runs 20 residues. The junction had 16 bases not matched to a gene; V was cut back by 1 base and J by 1 base. The germline V gene encodes CDR1 SGHAT and CDR2 FQDESV (reference sequence). The CDR3 loop reads CASSLGPLTSIALSYNEQFF. In DNA form, the CDR3 reads TGTGCCAGCAGCTTAGGCCCCCTGACTAGCATCGCTTTATCCTACAATGAGCAGTTCTTC. Variable domain in full (rest from reference TRBV11-1 and TRBJ2-1): EAEVAQSPRYKITEKSQAVAFWCDPISGHATLYWYRQILGQGPELLVQFQDESVVDDSQLPKDRFSAERLKGVDSTLKIQPAELGDSAMYLCASSLGPLTSIALSYNEQFFGPGTRLTVL.

This chain links TRBV12-3 or TRBV12-4 with TRBJ2-1, with TRBD2 matching over 8 bases. This CDR3 spans 18 amino acids. Trimming took 5 bases from V and 9 from J; bases not matched to a gene: 21. The CDR3 coding sequence is TGTGCCAGCAGTCCGGGGGGGGTTGGGATAGCGGGATTTGGTGAGCAGTTCTTC. It specifies CASSPGGVGIAGFGEQFF.

V is TRBV6-5 and J is TRBJ1-5; TRBD1 might be the D (6 bases). CDR1 and CDR2 from the germline V gene are MNHEY and SVGAGI. Trimming took off 4 bases at V and 0 bases at J, with 19 bases between the two ends. This CDR3 is 18 amino acids long. CDR3 nucleotides: TGTGCCAGCAGTTTGCACGAAGGTCGGGGGCCTAGCAATCAGCCCCAGCATTTT. Translated, it gives CASSLHEGRGPSNQPQHF.

The chain carries TRBV12-3 or TRBV12-4 and TRBJ1-1; no definite D call. This CDR3 is 11 amino acids long. V was trimmed by 3 bases and J by 7 bases, leaving 6 bases between them. DNA for the CDR3: TGTGCCAGCAGTTTCCCTCTTGAAGCTTTCTTT. Translated: CASSFPLEAFF.

The V call is TRBV27, the J call TRBJ2-6; 7 bases align to TRBD1. This CDR3 has 14 residues. Germline V gene data show CDR1 as MNHEY and CDR2 as SMNVEV (reference sequence). Trimming cost V 6 bases and J 4 bases; bases outside gene matches: 3. The CDR3 DNA reads as TGTGCCAGCAGACAGGGGTACGGGGCCAACGTCCTGACTTTC. Protein product: CASRQGYGANVLTF.

The chain employs TRBV5-6 and TRBJ2-7; 13 bases are a match to TRBD2. The CDR3 consists of 15 residues. From germline, CDR1 is SGHDT and CDR2 YYEEEE. Germline trimming cut 4 bases from V and 2 bases from J; bases unmatched to any gene: 3. CDR3 loop: CASSPGLAGAYEQYV. As DNA, the CDR3 is TGTGCCAGCAGCCCTGGACTAGCGGGAGCCTACGAGCAGTACGTC.

This clonotype is a singleton in its sample. The chain recombines TRBV4-3 with TRBJ1-5; D unresolved. Germline CDR1 reads LGHNA; CDR2 reads YSLEER. The CDR3 has 15 residues. Trimming cost V 0 bases and J 9 bases, with 15 bases left between them. The CDR3 DNA sequence: TGCGCCAGCAGCCAAGATTACGGGAGCTTAGGGCCCCAGCATTTT. It translates to CASSQDYGSLGPQHF.

This clonotype has more than one count but fewer than ten. At one end, the junction sequence differs from germline, possibly due to a read error. The gene calls are TRBV7-9 and TRBJ1-1, with unresolved D. CDR3 length: 14 amino acids. CDR1 and CDR2 (germline): SEHNR, FQNEAQ (reference sequence). CDR3 nucleotide sequence: TGTGCCAGCAGCTTTCGAGGCAGTTACACTGAGGCTTTCTTT. This translates into CASSFRGSYTEAFF. The entire variable domain, with the rest obtained from reference TRBV7-9 and TRBJ1-1, is as follows: DTGVSQNPRHKITKRGQNVTFRCDPISEHNRLYWYRQTLGQGPEFLTYFQNEAQLEKSRLLSDRFSAERPKGSFSTLEIQRTEQGDSAMYLCASSFRGSYTEAFFGQGTRLTVV.

The chain is built from TRBV4-1 and TRBJ2-3, with D unresolved. This CDR3 comprises 14 residues. Germline values: CDR1 MGHRA, CDR2 YSYEKL. Trimming removed 1 base at V and 5 bases at J, with 10 bases between. The CDR3 DNA reads as TGCGCCAGCAGCCAAGCCCCCCCCCTAGATACGCAGTATTTT. This gives the protein CASSQAPPLDTQYF.

This clonotype was seen a few times. The rearrangement uses TRBV4-1 and TRBJ2-7; D is possibly TRBD1 or TRBD2 (5 bases each). V was pared by 3 bases and J by 6 bases, with 12 bases between. Germline CDR1 and CDR2: MGHRA and YSYEKL. The CDR3 consists of 13 residues. CDR3 residues: CASSQGTRSEQYF. The CDR3 DNA sequence: TGCGCCAGCAGCCAGGGGACCCGGAGCGAGCAGTACTTC.

In DNA form, the CDR3 reads TGTGCCAGCAGCCCACTAGCGGGAGATCCAGATACGCAGTATTTT. It codes for CASSPLAGDPDTQYF. This chain joins TRBV7-9 and TRBJ2-3, with TRBD2 matching 11 bases. The CDR3 loop spans 15 amino acids. With V trimmed by 5 bases and J by 4 bases, 5 bases remained unmatched. Looked up from germline, CDR1 is SEHNR and CDR2 is FQNEAQ (reference sequence).